Sequencing of this TCR beta chain was carried out in a study of blood T cell repertoires in COVID-19. Produced via immunoSEQ multiplex PCR; TCRdb's table is partial and in-frame only. The sample records about 30,000 clones, 70% to 90% being singletons. Sequencing was carried out using peripheral blood. The receptor was isolated from a human donor in a cohort sampled during active COVID-19.

The CDR3 bases are TGTGCCAGCAGTTTGACAGGGTCCTACGAGCAGTACTTC. Translation: CASSLTGSYEQYF. The genes are TRBV12-3 or TRBV12-4 and TRBJ2-7; 7 bases fit TRBD1. The V gene end was trimmed by 3 bases and the J gene end by 1 base; junction bases not matched to a gene: 0. The CDR3 is 13 amino acids.